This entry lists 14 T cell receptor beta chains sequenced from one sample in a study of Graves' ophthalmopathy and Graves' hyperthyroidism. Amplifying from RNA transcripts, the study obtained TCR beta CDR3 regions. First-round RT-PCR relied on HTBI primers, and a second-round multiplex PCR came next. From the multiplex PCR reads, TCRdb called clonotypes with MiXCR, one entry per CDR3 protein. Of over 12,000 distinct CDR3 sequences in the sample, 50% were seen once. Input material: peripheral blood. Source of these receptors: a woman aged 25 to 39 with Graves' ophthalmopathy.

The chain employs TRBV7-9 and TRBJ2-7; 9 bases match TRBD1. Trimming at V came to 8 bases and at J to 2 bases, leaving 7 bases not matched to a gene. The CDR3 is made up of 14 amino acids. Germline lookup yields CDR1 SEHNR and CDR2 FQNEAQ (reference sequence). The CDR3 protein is CASGRTGVTYEQYF. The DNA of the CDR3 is TGTGCCAGCGGACGGACAGGGGTTACCTACGAGCAGTACTTC.

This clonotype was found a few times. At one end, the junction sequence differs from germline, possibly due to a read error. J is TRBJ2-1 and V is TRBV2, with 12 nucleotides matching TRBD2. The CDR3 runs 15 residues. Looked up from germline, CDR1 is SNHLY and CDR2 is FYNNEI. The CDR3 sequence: CASREGLAGFNEQFF. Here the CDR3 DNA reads TGTGCCAGCAGGGAAGGACTAGCGGGATTCAATGAGCAGTTCTTC. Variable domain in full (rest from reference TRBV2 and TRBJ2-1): EPEVTQTPSHQVTQMGQEVILRCVPISNHLYFYWYRQILGQKVEFLVSFYNNEISEKSEIFDDQFSVERPDGSNFTLKIRSTKLEDSAMYFCASREGLAGFNEQFFGPGTRLTVL.

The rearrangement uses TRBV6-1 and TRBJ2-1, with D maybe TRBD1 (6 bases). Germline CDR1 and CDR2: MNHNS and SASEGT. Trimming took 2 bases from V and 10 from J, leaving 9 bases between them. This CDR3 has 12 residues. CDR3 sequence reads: CASSEWGHEQFF. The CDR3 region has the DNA TGTGCCAGCAGTGAATGGGGGCACGAGCAGTTCTTC.

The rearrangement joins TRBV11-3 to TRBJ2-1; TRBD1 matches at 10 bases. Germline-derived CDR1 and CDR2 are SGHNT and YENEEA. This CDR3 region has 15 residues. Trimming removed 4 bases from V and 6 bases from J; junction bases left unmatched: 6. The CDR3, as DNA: TGTGCCAGCAGCTCACCGGGACAGGGGACCAATGAGCAGTTCTTC. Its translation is CASSSPGQGTNEQFF.

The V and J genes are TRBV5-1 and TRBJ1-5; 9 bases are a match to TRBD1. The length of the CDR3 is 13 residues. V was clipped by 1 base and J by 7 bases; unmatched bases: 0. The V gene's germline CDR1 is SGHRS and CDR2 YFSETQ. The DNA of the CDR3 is TGCGCCAGCAGCTTGACAGGGGGCCAGCCCCAGCATTTT. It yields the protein CASSLTGGQPQHF.

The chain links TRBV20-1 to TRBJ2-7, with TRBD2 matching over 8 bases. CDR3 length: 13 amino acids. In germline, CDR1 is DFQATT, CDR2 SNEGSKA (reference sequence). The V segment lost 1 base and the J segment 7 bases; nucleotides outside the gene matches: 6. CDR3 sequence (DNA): TGCAGTGCTAGAGTGGAGTCGGGGGGGGAGCAGTACTTC. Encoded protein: CSARVESGGEQYF.

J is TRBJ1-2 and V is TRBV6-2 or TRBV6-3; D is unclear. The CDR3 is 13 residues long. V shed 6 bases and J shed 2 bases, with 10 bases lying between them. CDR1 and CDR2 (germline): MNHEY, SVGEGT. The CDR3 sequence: CASSYDRNYGYTF. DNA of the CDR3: TGTGCCAGCAGCTATGACCGGAACTATGGCTACACCTTC.

The CDR3 DNA is TGTGCCAGCAGCCGGGACCGATCACCCCTCCACTTT. Protein: CASSRDRSPLHF. This chain joins TRBV2 and TRBJ1-6; a possible D gene is TRBD1 (5 bases). This CDR3 has 12 residues. Between the trimmed V and J ends, which lost 6 bases and 10 bases, there was a span of 10 bases. CDR1 is SNHLY and CDR2 is FYNNEI in the germline V gene.

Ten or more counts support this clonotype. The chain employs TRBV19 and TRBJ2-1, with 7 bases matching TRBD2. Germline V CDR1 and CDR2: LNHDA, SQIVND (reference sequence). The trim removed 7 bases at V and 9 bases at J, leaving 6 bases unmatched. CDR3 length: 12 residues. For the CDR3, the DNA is TGTGCCAGTATGGGAGGGGTCGGTGAGCAGTTCTTC. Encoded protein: CASMGGVGEQFF.

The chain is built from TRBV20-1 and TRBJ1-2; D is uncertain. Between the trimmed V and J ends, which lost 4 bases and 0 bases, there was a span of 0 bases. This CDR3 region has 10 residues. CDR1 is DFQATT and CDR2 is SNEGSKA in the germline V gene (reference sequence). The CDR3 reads CSATNYGYTF. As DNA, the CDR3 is TGCAGTGCTACTAACTATGGCTACACCTTC.

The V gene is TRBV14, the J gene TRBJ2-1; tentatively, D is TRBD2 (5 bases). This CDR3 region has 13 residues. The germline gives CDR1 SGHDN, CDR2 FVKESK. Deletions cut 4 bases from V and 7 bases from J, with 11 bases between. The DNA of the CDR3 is TGTGCCAGCAGCCCCGACTATCTTAATGAGCAGTTCTTC. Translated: CASSPDYLNEQFF.

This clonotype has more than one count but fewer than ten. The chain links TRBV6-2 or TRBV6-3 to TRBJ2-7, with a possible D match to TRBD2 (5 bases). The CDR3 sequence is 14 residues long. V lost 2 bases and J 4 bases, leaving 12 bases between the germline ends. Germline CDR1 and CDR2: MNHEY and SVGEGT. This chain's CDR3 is CASSYGVARYEQYF. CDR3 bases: TGTGCCAGCAGTTACGGGGTAGCGCGGTACGAGCAGTACTTC.

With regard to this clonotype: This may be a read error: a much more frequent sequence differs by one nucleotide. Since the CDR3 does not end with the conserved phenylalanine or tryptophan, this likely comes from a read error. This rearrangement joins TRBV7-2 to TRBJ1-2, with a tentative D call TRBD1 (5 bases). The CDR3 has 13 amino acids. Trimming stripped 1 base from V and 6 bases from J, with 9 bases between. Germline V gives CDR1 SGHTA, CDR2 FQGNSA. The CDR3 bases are TGTGCCAGCAGCTTAGAGGCAGGGAATGGCTACACCCTC. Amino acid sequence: CASSLEAGNGYTL.

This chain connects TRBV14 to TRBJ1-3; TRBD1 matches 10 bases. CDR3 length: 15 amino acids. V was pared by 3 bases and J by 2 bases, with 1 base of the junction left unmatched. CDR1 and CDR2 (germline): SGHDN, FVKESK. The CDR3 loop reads CASSHDRGPGNTIYF. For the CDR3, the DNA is TGTGCCAGCAGCCATGACAGGGGGCCTGGAAACACCATATATTTT.